One sample yielded the 11 T cell receptor beta chains listed below, sequenced in a study of monozygotic twins with inflammatory bowel disease. Each CDR3 protein gets one entry in TCRdb, which reprocessed the 5' RACE reads and gives no DNA. The sample table sets out a few hundred thousand distinct CDR3 sequences. The sample taken for sequencing was blood. These receptor sequences come from a human donor with ulcerative colitis or Crohn's disease, or a healthy co-twin of an affected twin (not recorded which).

The genes are TRBV5-8 and TRBJ2-3; TCRdb names TRBD1, which stays unverified in the absence of DNA. Germline V lookup: CDR1 SGHTS, CDR2 YDEGEE. The CDR3 spans 15 residues. This chain's CDR3 is CASSSGQSGTDTQYF.

The chain joins TRBV5-1 to TRBJ2-5; lacking DNA, the TRBD1 call made by TCRdb goes unchecked. Germline V CDR1 and CDR2: SGHRS, YFSETQ. This CDR3 has 14 amino acids. This chain's CDR3 is CASSLGGPGETQYF.

This sequence joins TRBV12-3 or TRBV12-4 and TRBJ1-1; the D call from TCRdb, TRBD1, cannot be confirmed without DNA. CDR3 length: 14 amino acids. Here the CDR3 reads CASSLGQGKTEAFF.

The V gene is TRBV3-1, the J gene TRBJ2-1; TCRdb outputs TRBD1, but without DNA this stays unchecked. Germline V gene lookup returns CDR1 LGHDT and CDR2 YNNKEL (reference sequence). CDR3 length: 16 amino acids. This chain's CDR3 is CASSQDHRMNWNEQFF.

The chain recombines TRBV29-1 with TRBJ2-5; TCRdb proposes TRBD1, but this gene call is untestable without DNA. Germline loops: CDR1 SQVTM, CDR2 ANQGSEA. The CDR3 extends over 12 amino acids. This CDR3 is CSAGQGKETQYF.

This chain connects TRBV10-2 to TRBJ2-5; TCRdb's D call of TRBD2 is untestable without DNA. Per the germline V gene, CDR1 is WSHSY and CDR2 is SAAADI. There are 14 residues in the CDR3. The CDR3 sequence is CASSPGGPRETQYF.

CDR3 residues: CAWTVWQTQETQYF. V and J are TRBV30 and TRBJ2-5. The length of the CDR3 is 14 residues. The germline V gene encodes CDR1 GTSNPN and CDR2 SVGIG (reference sequence). Combining the CDR3 with reference TRBV30 and TRBJ2-5 gives the whole variable domain SQTIHQWPATLVQPVGSPLSLECTVEGTSNPNLYWYRQAAGRGLQLLFYSVGIGQISSEVPQNLSASRPQDRQFILSSKKLLLSDSGFYLCAWTVWQTQETQYFGPGTRLLVL.

The chain has TRBV19 and TRBJ2-7; TCRdb's D gene call, TRBD2, goes unchecked for lack of DNA. The CDR3 runs to 15 residues. Germline loops: CDR1 LNHDA, CDR2 SQIVND (reference sequence). The CDR3 protein is CASSEIAGGIYEQYF.

This chain joins TRBV15 and TRBJ2-3; the TRBD2 assignment by TCRdb is unverifiable without DNA. Germline V CDR1 and CDR2: LNHNV, YYDKDF (reference sequence). The CDR3 has 17 residues. This chain's CDR3 is CATSRDTGGAKTDTQYF.

The chain links TRBV20-1 to TRBJ1-1. CDR1 and CDR2 (germline): DFQATT, SNEGSKA (reference sequence). CDR3 length: 14 amino acids. This CDR3 is CSARVARRNTEAFF.

This chain uses TRBV6-5 with TRBJ1-2. Per germline, CDR1 MNHEY and CDR2 SVGAGI. This CDR3 comprises 15 residues. The CDR3 loop is CASSYSFNSNYGYTF.